The TCR beta chain described here comes from a study of preoperative IRX-2 immunotherapy in early breast cancer (dated by TCRdb to the late 2010s). The library was generated by the immunoSEQ multiplex PCR assay. TCRdb took over this immuneACCESS table, retaining in-frame rearrangements with V and J assigned. Such tables are incomplete; in checked studies, under half of the missing clones stem from an unresolved V gene, and the remainder is unexplained. This sample holds over 20,000 clones; approximately 78% were observed only once. 1% to 1.5% of the sample is taken by the ten largest. The treatment or condition label, read with the paper, signifies: preoperative locoregional IRX-2 cytokine immunotherapy. The samples were obtained from a phase Ib study that tested preoperative, locoregional IRX-2 cytokine immunotherapy designed to prime immune responses. The donors were early-stage breast cancer patients who were given IRX-2 prior to surgery.

A distance of 13 bases separates the germline ends of V and J, which lose 4 bases and 5 bases respectively. Its CDR3 holds 14 amino acids, cysteine through phenylalanine. Of the read, only the CDR3 DNA is kept; its 42 bases are in frame from base 1. CDR1 and CDR2 are read off the germline V gene as SGHRS and YFSETQ. Points on this clone: Its antigen is not yet known. No qualities accompany the bases; no much larger clone lies one base away.

Material: lymph node tissue, obtained after IRX-2 immunotherapy. The chain links TRBV5-1 with TRBJ2-1, with a tentative D call of TRBD1 or TRBD2, each matching 5 bases. This TCR came from a human donor with breast cancer. The CDR3 sequence is CASSPTGTDNEQFF. The nucleotide sequence reads TGCGCCAGCAGCCCGACTGGGACGGACAATGAGCAGTTCTTC. Extended through the reference TRBV5-1 and TRBJ2-1 proteins, this CDR3 yields the full variable domain: KAGVTQTPRYLIKTRGQQVTLSCSPISGHRSVSWYQQTPGQGLQFLFEYFSETQRNKGNFPGRFSGRQFSNSRSEMNVSTLELGDSALYLCASSPTGTDNEQFFGPGTRLTVL.